This TCR beta chain was documented in a study of blood T cell repertoires in COVID-19. Produced via immunoSEQ multiplex PCR; TCRdb's table is partial and in-frame only. The sample lists about 360,000 clones, 75% to 90% occurring once. This CDR3 has 11 amino acids. The V end lost 5 bases, the J end lost 7 bases, and 8 bases lay between the germline ends. The germline CDR1 and CDR2 sequences are SEHNR and FQNEAQ (reference sequence). The V and J genes are TRBV7-9 and TRBJ1-2, with D perhaps TRBD1 (6 bases). This receptor was identified in a woman aged 60-70 years with COVID-19, enrolled during active disease. What was sequenced was peripheral blood. The CDR3 sequence is CASSLDSGYTF. The CDR3 nucleotides read TGTGCCAGCAGCCTGGACAGTGGCTACACCTTC.